The 14 T cell receptor beta chains listed next were all sequenced from one sample in a study of T-cell reconstitution after alpha-beta-depleted transplantation in children (dated by TCRdb to the mid-2010s). The library came from PCR. Sequencing took place on an Illumina HiSeq 2500. Molecular barcoding was employed in the preparation of TCR libraries, with unique molecular identifiers being used to normalize TCRbeta repertoire quantification. Through fastp at Q25 and MiXCR, TCRdb rebuilt clones from the public reads, retaining in-frame beta chains. Here each entry gathers all rows of one CDR3 protein and keeps the most common genes and DNA. This sample holds about 110,000 distinct CDR3 sequences; 9% to 12% were observed only once. Of the sample, 8% is held by the ten largest clones. Sequencing was performed on PBMCs from the stem cell graft donor, taken from the stem cell graft. The receptor source for this set is a human donor who donated a stem cell graft to a child with acute lymphoblastic leukemia.

This clonotype was picked up many times. This rearrangement joins TRBV12-3 or TRBV12-4 to TRBJ1-5; weak D call: TRBD1 (5 bases). The CDR3 totals 14 residues. V lost 4 bases to trimming and J lost 1 base, with 8 bases between them. This chain's CDR3 is CASSYGGSNQPQHF. The CDR3, as DNA: TGTGCCAGCAGTTATGGGGGAAGCAATCAGCCCCAGCATTTT.

This clonotype was recorded a few times. CDR3 sequence reads: CAWSVHHDGYTF. DNA of the CDR3: TGTGCCTGGAGTGTACATCACGATGGCTACACCTTC. The V and J genes are TRBV30 and TRBJ1-2; D is undetermined. V was clipped by 0 bases and J by 6 bases, with 8 bases between them. Germline CDR1 GTSNPN, CDR2 SVGIG (reference sequence). This CDR3 is 12 amino acids long.

This clonotype has at least ten counts. V usage is TRBV5-1 and J usage is TRBJ1-1; D is uncertain. CDR1 SGHRS and CDR2 YFSETQ come from the germline V gene. The CDR3 sequence is 16 residues long. The V end was cut by 4 bases, the J end by 4 bases, with 20 bases between. CDR3 loop: CASSIRTAEVGTEAFF. For the CDR3, the DNA is TGCGCCAGCAGCATACGGACCGCGGAGGTGGGCACTGAAGCTTTCTTT.

In this sample, this clonotype turned up many times. The rearrangement uses TRBV6-5 and TRBJ2-7, with 11 bases identical to TRBD2. J was trimmed by 0 bases and V by 5 bases; bases with no gene match: 12. Germline CDR1 reads MNHEY; CDR2 reads SVGAGI. The CDR3 is made up of 18 amino acids. The CDR3 DNA reads as TGTGCCAGCAGTCCCTCGGGTAGCGGGAGGGCGAGCTCCTACGAGCAGTACTTC. Residues: CASSPSGSGRASSYEQYF.

This clonotype was observed many times. This chain links TRBV29-1 with TRBJ1-2, with 7 bases lining up with TRBD1. V lost 7 bases and J lost 7; bases outside the gene matches: 9. CDR1 is SQVTM, CDR2 ANQGSEA, per germline. CDR3 length: 12 residues. CDR3 nucleotide sequence: TGCAGCGCTTTGACAGGGAGAGGTGGCTACACCTTC. Amino acid sequence: CSALTGRGGYTF. The whole variable domain, remainder taken from reference TRBV29-1 and TRBJ1-2, is SAVISQKPSRDICQRGTSLTIQCQVDSQVTMMFWYRQQPGQSLTLIATANQGSEATYESGFVIDKFPISRPNLTFSTLTVSNMSPEDSSIYLCSALTGRGGYTFGSGTRLTVV.

Ten or more counts support this clonotype. The gene calls are TRBV5-1 and TRBJ2-4, with D possibly TRBD2 on 6 matching bases. CDR1 and CDR2 from the germline V gene are SGHRS and YFSETQ. With 6 bases removed from V and 8 bases from J, the gap between germline ends came to 18 bases. This CDR3 comprises 14 residues. CDR3 DNA: TGCGCCAGCAAGCTCGGGGGAGTGGGAGACATTCAGTACTTC. It encodes CASKLGGVGDIQYF.

This clonotype was seen repeatedly, ten times or more. The chain links TRBV29-1 to TRBJ2-3; 9 bases map to TRBD1. The CDR3 loop spans 13 amino acids. Germline assignment: CDR1 SQVTM and CDR2 ANQGSEA. J gave up 6 bases and V 6 bases, and 7 bases lay outside the gene matches. Here the CDR3 DNA reads TGCAGCGTAGACACAGGGGGCTCGGATACGCAGTATTTT. It is translated as CSVDTGGSDTQYF.

The table lists this clonotype with many counts. The chain couples TRBV4-2 to TRBJ2-7; D gene unclear. The V and J ends lost 0 bases and 5 bases respectively, with 5 bases between them. This CDR3 has 12 residues. The germline V gene encodes CDR1 LGHNA and CDR2 YNFKEQ. Here the CDR3 reads CASSQEGNEQYF. In nucleotides, the CDR3 is TGTGCCAGCAGCCAAGAAGGCAACGAGCAGTACTTC.

There are many counts of this clonotype. The chain employs TRBV6-2 or TRBV6-3 and TRBJ1-4; 7 nucleotides agree with TRBD1. The CDR3 contains 16 residues. The V gene end was trimmed by 2 bases and the J gene end by 4 bases; junction bases not matched to a gene: 7. Germline V gene sequence: CDR1 MNHEY, CDR2 SVGEGT. The CDR3 loop is CASSYDDRDLNEKLFF. In DNA form, the CDR3 reads TGTGCCAGCAGTTACGACGACAGGGATCTTAATGAAAAACTGTTTTTT.

V usage is TRBV6-2 or TRBV6-3 and J usage is TRBJ1-5; TRBD1 matches at 8 bases. Germline V gene data show CDR1 as MNHEY and CDR2 as SVGEGT. The CDR3 has 13 residues. J lost 6 bases, V lost 7 bases, and 5 bases had no gene match. This chain's CDR3 is CASMRQGSQPQHF. Here the CDR3 DNA reads TGTGCCAGCATGAGACAGGGGAGTCAGCCCCAGCATTTT.

Many counts were recorded for this clonotype. The rearrangement joins TRBV5-1 to TRBJ2-3; TRBD2 aligns across 8 bases. Germline V CDR1 and CDR2: SGHRS, YFSETQ. The CDR3 is made up of 17 amino acids. J lost 2 bases, V lost 4 bases, and 12 bases had no gene match. This chain's CDR3 is CASSRGSAGVFTDTQYF. CDR3 DNA sequence: TGCGCCAGCAGCCGCGGTTCAGCGGGAGTTTTCACAGATACGCAGTATTTT.

Many counts were recorded for this clonotype. The rearrangement joins TRBV29-1 to TRBJ2-1; 7 bases map to TRBD2. The V gene end was trimmed by 1 base and the J gene end by 2 bases; junction bases not matched to a gene: 8. CDR1 and CDR2 from the germline V gene are SQVTM and ANQGSEA. The CDR3 is 16 amino acids. CDR3 region: CSVEGVVGGTYNEQFF. The CDR3 bases are TGCAGCGTTGAAGGGGTCGTGGGGGGGACCTACAATGAGCAGTTCTTC.

This clonotype was detected many times. V is TRBV28 and J is TRBJ1-2; no clear D gene. CDR3 length: 14 residues. The V gene lost 6 bases and the J gene lost 4 bases, with 15 bases spanning the gap. The V gene's germline CDR1 is MDHEN and CDR2 SYDVKM. Written as DNA, the CDR3 is TGTGCCAGCAGCCCTCTGGGGAGATCCTATGGCTACACCTTC. It translates to CASSPLGRSYGYTF.

This clonotype was picked up many times. The chain couples TRBV6-1 to TRBJ1-5; D not resolved. The CDR3 is 14 amino acids. CDR1 is MNHNS and CDR2 is SASEGT in the germline V gene. V lost 0 bases and J lost 3, with 6 bases in between. The CDR3 is CASSEANINQPQHF. In nucleotides, the CDR3 is TGTGCCAGCAGTGAAGCGAACATCAATCAGCCCCAGCATTTT.